This TCR beta chain comes out of a study of blood T cells in healthy people across ages (dated by TCRdb to about 2015). About the investigation overall: Template switching captured roughly one uniquely barcoded TCR beta cDNA molecule per two T cells in model experiments. The study measured age-related changes in TCR beta repertoire diversity using deep sequencing normalized with unique cDNA molecular identifiers. Four age groups were formed from the donors: young (average approximately 15 years), middle-aged (approximately 40), aged (around 68) and long-lived (approximately 80). To avoid experimental bias, donors of different ages were distributed randomly across sequencing lanes. For two donors (one aged 18 to 29 and one aged 80 or older), the study analyzed two additional independent replicas of 1 million unique cDNA reads from the same blood draw.

The donors were roughly 40 Caucasian individuals from Russia, aged roughly 6 to 90 years, who were systemically healthy. Each donor gave 8 to 10 milliliters of peripheral blood, collected into EDTA-treated Vacutainer tubes. Ficoll-Paque density-gradient centrifugation was used to isolate PBMCs, with at least 6.5 million obtained per sample. Trizol reagent was used to extract total RNA from the PBMCs, yielding at least 6 micrograms per sample. Naive CD45RAhigh/CD27high T cell percentages were measured by flow cytometry on a PBMC aliquot from every donor. What the authors observed across the whole study: Observed TCR beta diversity per million T cells fell roughly linearly with age, and a significant reduction was already apparent by age around 36. Since profiling was done on bulk unsorted PBMCs, naive and antigen-experienced compartments could not be conclusively compared. The percentage of naive T cells measured by flow cytometry correlated strongly with observed TCR beta diversity. Donor CMV infection status was unknown, potentially confounding age-related changes in expanded clonotypes. Compared with the aged group, more naive CD4+ T cells, fewer expanded clones and increased TCR diversity were shown by the long-lived group, suggesting age selection. Estimates of total diversity based on one million sequenced T cells were regarded as lower bounds and as underestimates.

Library creation used 5' RACE. Sequencing took place on an Illumina HiSeq 2500. A second about 7 to 12 cycle PCR used a sample-barcoded 5' primer and a J-beta primer mix. A unique molecular identifier was introduced onto each TCR beta cDNA molecule by a template-switch 5' adaptor carrying 12 random nucleotides. At least 2.5 million CDR3-containing paired-end reads were obtained from each sample. First-strand cDNA synthesis was performed from all RNA using the Mint cDNA synthesis kit, with priming by a TRBC-specific oligonucleotide. Following uracil-DNA glycosylase treatment, all cDNA underwent a first 18-cycle PCR with the universal primers M1SS and BC2_uni_R. From the authors' description of their analysis: For normalization, 1 million high-quality reads, each with a distinct molecular identifier, were randomly selected from each sample. Reads with shared molecular identifiers were discarded instead of being binned into consensus sequences. MiTCR, with a Q25 quality threshold and the strictest error-elimination algorithm, was used for CDR3 identification, clonotype clustering and error correction. Lower-bound total TCR beta diversity was estimated with a nonparametric unseen species model using Euler transformation. TCRdb reanalyzed the raw reads on its own, using fastp at Q25 for trimming and MiXCR for clone calling, and kept in-frame beta chains. Every CDR3 protein is listed once, alongside the most common genes and DNA of its rows. The V and J calls shown here were made by TCRdb, not taken from the authors' results. In this sample the table shows fewer than 2,000,000 distinct CDR3 sequences, roughly a third of which occur a single time. The biggest ten clones account for roughly 10% of the sample.

As concerns this clonotype: Its cognate antigen has yet to be identified. Mismatch with germline at one junction end may stem from a read error.

The germline V gene (reference sequence) specifies DFQATT as CDR1 and SNEGSKA as CDR2. From its cysteine to its phenylalanine, the CDR3 spans 11 amino acids. Left in the record is the CDR3 DNA by itself, 33 bases read in frame from the first base. The V and J genes are TRBV20-1 and TRBJ2-7; 8 bases in the junction line up with TRBD1. The TCR sequence derives from a woman in her twenties or thirties in good health. Source material: blood. CDR3 sequence: CSAQGAGERYF. Read as DNA, the sequence is TGCAGTGCCCAGGGGGCAGGAGAGCGGTACTTC.